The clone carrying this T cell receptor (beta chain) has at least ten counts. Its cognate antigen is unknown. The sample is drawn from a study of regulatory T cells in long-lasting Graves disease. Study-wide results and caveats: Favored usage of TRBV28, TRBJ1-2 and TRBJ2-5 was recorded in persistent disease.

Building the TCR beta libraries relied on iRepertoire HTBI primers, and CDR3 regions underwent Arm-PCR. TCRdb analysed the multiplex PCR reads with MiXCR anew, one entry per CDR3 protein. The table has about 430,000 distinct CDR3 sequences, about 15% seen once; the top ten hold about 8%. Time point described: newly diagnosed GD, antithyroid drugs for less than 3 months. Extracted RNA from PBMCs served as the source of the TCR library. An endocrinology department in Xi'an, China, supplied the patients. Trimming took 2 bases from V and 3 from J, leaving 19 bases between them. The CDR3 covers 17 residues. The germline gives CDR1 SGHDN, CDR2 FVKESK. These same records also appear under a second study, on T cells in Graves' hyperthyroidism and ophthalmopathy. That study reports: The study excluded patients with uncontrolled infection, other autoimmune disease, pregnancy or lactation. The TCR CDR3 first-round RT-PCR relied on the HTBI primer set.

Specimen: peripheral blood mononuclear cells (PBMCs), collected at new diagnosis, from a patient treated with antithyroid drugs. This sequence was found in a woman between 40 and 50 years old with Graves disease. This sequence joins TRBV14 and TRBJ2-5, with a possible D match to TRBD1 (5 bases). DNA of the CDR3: TGTGCCAGCAGCCAAAGGGCAGGGAATTGGGCGGAAGAGACCCAGTACTTC. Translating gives CASSQRAGNWAEETQYF.